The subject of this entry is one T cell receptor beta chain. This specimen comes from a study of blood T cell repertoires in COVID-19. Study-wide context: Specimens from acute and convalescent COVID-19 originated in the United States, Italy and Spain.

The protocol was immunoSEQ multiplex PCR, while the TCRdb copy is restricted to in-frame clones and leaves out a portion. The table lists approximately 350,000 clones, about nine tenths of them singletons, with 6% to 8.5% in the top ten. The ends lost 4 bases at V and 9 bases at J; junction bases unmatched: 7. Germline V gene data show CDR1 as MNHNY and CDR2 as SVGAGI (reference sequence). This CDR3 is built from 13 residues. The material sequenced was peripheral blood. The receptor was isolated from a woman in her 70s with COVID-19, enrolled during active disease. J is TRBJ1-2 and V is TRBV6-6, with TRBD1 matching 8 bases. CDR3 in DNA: TGTGCCAGCAGTTCATGGACAGGGATAAGCTACACCTTC. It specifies CASSSWTGISYTF.